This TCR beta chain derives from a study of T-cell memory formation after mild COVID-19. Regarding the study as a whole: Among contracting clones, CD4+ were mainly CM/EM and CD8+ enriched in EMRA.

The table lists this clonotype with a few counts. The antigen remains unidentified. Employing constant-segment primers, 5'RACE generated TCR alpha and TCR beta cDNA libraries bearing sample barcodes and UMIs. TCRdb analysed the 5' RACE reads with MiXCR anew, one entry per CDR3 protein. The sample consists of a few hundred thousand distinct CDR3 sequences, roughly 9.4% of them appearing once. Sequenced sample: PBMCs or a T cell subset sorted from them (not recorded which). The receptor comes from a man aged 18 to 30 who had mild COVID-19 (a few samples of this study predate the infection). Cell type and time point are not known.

The CDR3 DNA is TGTGCCAGCAGAGATCGGAGGAACACCGGGGAGCTGTTTTTT. Amino acid sequence: CASRDRRNTGELFF. V usage is TRBV28 and J usage is TRBJ2-2; D gene ambiguous. V was cut by 6 bases and J by 1 base, with 9 bases left in between. The CDR3 is made up of 14 amino acids. CDR1 is MDHEN and CDR2 is SYDVKM in the germline V gene.